The T cell receptor (beta chain) under discussion was sequenced for a study of shared T cell receptors in the human thymus. The CDR3 covers 14 residues. V gave up 5 bases and J gave up 5 bases, with 15 bases separating them. The germline V gene has CDR1 MNHEY and CDR2 SMNVEV (reference sequence). Method: immunoSEQ multiplex PCR; TCRdb's copy keeps in-frame clones and lacks some. Of 550,000 to 800,000 clones in the sample, 70% to 90% were seen once. These data are also associated with another study on human thymus T cells. From that second work: Corrective surgery for congenital heart defects was being performed on the healthy Finnish infants who were the donors. Thymus was obtained from resections taken during corrective heart surgery. An apparent bias in V and J gene usage was seen in thymic and blood repertoires.

V and J are TRBV27 and TRBJ1-2, with D possibly matching TRBD1 (6 bases). Sequenced: thymocytes. The clonotype comes from a girl under two years old with a congenital heart defect. The CDR3 sequence: CASSGMGQVYGYTF. As DNA, the CDR3 is TGTGCCAGCAGTGGAATGGGACAAGTGTATGGCTACACCTTC.